The rows below give T cell receptor beta chains drawn from one sample of a study of vaccination effects on CD4 cells after COVID-19. The antigens these receptors bind are not known. Clones were sequenced by immunoSEQ multiplex PCR, and TCRdb holds only the in-frame ones, with some missing. The sample consists of fewer than 70,000 clones, over 70% of them appearing once. This specimen consisted of CD4+ T cells from PBMCs cultured with SARS-CoV-2 spike peptides, obtained before COVID-19 vaccination. The receptor set was obtained from a human donor who received a COVID-19 vaccine. The CDR3 runs from the conserved cysteine through the conserved F or W. D genes are given only for firm matches. The listing skips clone size in some rows; elsewhere it reads once, few, many or a size class.

CAWRQGGLGANVLTF | TGTGCCTGGAGACAGGGAGGGCTTGGGGCCAACGTCCTGACTTTC | TRBJ2-6 | . | . | TRBV30
CASSLHRESHTQYF | TGTGCCAGCAGCTTACACAGGGAGTCGCATACGCAGTATTTT | TRBJ2-3 | . | . | TRBV11-3
CASSIDLARTDTQYF | TGTGCCAGTAGTATAGACCTGGCACGCACAGATACGCAGTATTTT | TRBJ2-3 | . | . | TRBV19
CASSPRGGLTEAFF | TGTGCCAGCTCACCAAGGGGGGGCCTCACTGAAGCTTTCTTT | TRBJ1-1 | . | . | TRBV18
CASSGSRDGNTGELFF | TGTGCCAGCAGCGGTTCCCGGGACGGGAACACCGGGGAGCTGTTTTTT | TRBJ2-2 | few | . | TRBV11-3
CAWAVQQATEAFF | TGTGCCTGGGCCGTACAACAGGCCACTGAAGCTTTCTTT | TRBJ1-1 | . | . | TRBV30
CASSQDADSLNTEAFF | TGTGCCAGCAGCCAAGACGCGGACAGCCTTAACACTGAAGCTTTCTTT | TRBJ1-1 | . | . | TRBV4-2
CASSSHLAGSTDTQYF | TGTGCCAGCAGCTCACACCTAGCGGGGAGCACAGATACGCAGTATTTT | TRBJ2-3 | . | TRBD2 | TRBV7-3
CASVFDGGLGGPQHF | TGTGCCAGCGTATTCGACGGCGGACTAGGGGGGCCCCAGCATTTT | TRBJ1-5 | . | . | TRBV6-5
CASSNRDRGYGSNQPQHF | TGTGCCAGCAGCAACCGGGACAGGGGCTATGGAAGCAATCAGCCCCAGCATTTT | TRBJ1-5 | few | TRBD1 | TRBV7-8
CAWRHQQVGLDTQYF | TGTGCCTGGCGCCACCAACAGGTGGGGTTGGATACGCAGTATTTT | TRBJ2-3 | . | . | TRBV30
CASSHSGQGIDSPLHF | TGCGCCAGCAGCCACTCGGGACAGGGGATCGATTCACCCCTCCACTTT | TRBJ1-6 | . | TRBD1 | TRBV5-1
CASSQQRTGSTDTQYF | TGTGCCAGCAGCCAGCAAAGGACAGGTAGCACAGATACGCAGTATTTT | TRBJ2-3 | . | TRBD1 | TRBV3-1/TRBV3-2
CASSIGYRVSTEAFF | TGTGCCAGTAGTATAGGGTACAGGGTGTCCACTGAAGCTTTCTTT | TRBJ1-1 | . | . | TRBV19
CASSLGGTQAFIYGYTF | TGTGCCAGCAGCTTGGGCGGGACACAAGCCTTCATCTATGGCTACACCTTC | TRBJ1-2 | . | . | TRBV5-8
CASSILAGVRTGELFF | TGTGCCAGCAGCATACTAGCGGGGGTACGAACCGGGGAGCTGTTTTTT | TRBJ2-2 | . | TRBD2 | TRBV7-3
CASSFDRAGNTEAFF | TGCGCCAGCAGCTTTGACAGGGCAGGGAACACTGAAGCTTTCTTT | TRBJ1-1 | . | TRBD1 | TRBV5-1
CASSVDGRAIYNEQFF | TGTGCCAGCAGCGTAGACGGGCGGGCTATCTACAATGAGCAGTTCTTC | TRBJ2-1 | . | . | TRBV9
CASSAISPGLGAFF | TGTGCCAGCAGTGCAATCTCCCCTGGGTTGGGAGCTTTCTTT | TRBJ1-1 | . | . | TRBV2
CASSYLSGRENTEAFF | TGTGCCAGCAGTTACTTATCGGGCAGGGAGAACACTGAAGCTTTCTTT | TRBJ1-1 | . | . | TRBV6-2/TRBV6-3
CASSSASGQKNIQYF | TGTGCCAGCAGTAGCGCGTCGGGACAGAAAAACATTCAGTACTTC | TRBJ2-4 | few | TRBD1 | TRBV6-5
CASSGSLGGTTDTQYF | TGTGCCAGCAGCGGCTCGTTGGGCGGGACCACAGATACGCAGTATTTT | TRBJ2-3 | . | . | TRBV6-6
CASSPVQGGQETQYF | TGTGCCAGCTCACCAGTGCAGGGAGGCCAAGAGACCCAGTACTTC | TRBJ2-5 | . | . | TRBV18
CASSPGQTNLNNSPLHF | TGCGCCAGCAGCCCTGGGCAGACCAACCTCAATAATTCACCCCTCCACTTT | TRBJ1-6 | . | . | TRBV5-1
CASSMTGTNTEAFF | TGTGCCAGCAGCATGACAGGGACGAACACTGAAGCTTTCTTT | TRBJ1-1 | . | TRBD1 | TRBV6-5
CASDSTGKDGYTF | TGCGCCAGCGATTCTACAGGGAAGGATGGCTACACCTTC | TRBJ1-2 | . | . | TRBV10-2
CASSRQSNSPLHF | TGTGCCAGCAGCCGACAATCTAATTCACCCCTCCACTTT | TRBJ1-6 | . | . | TRBV7-2
CASSQLGLAGGIRTDTQYF | TGCGCCAGCAGCCAACTAGGACTAGCGGGGGGTATACGAACAGATACGCAGTATTTT | TRBJ2-3 | . | TRBD2 | TRBV4-1
CASSPGQGVYGYTF | TGTGCCAGCAGTCCGGGACAGGGGGTTTATGGCTACACCTTC | TRBJ1-2 | . | TRBD1 | TRBV6-4
CASSQDLIRDSHYGYTF | TGCGCCAGCAGCCAAGATTTAATTCGGGACAGCCACTATGGCTACACCTTC | TRBJ1-2 | . | TRBD1 | TRBV4-3
CASSLFGGVNTEAFF | TGTGCCAGCTCCCTGTTCGGGGGAGTAAACACTGAAGCTTTCTTT | TRBJ1-1 | . | . | TRBV18
CASTSGTAGNQPQHF | TGTGCCAGCACCTCGGGGACAGCTGGCAATCAGCCCCAGCATTTT | TRBJ1-5 | few | TRBD1 | TRBV2
CASSRTGVYNSPLHF | TGTGCCAGCAGTCGGACAGGTGTTTATAATTCACCCCTCCACTTT | TRBJ1-6 | . | TRBD1 | TRBV27
CASSLEGLNEQFF | TGCGCCAGCAGCTTGGAGGGACTCAATGAGCAGTTCTTC | TRBJ2-1 | . | . | TRBV5-1
CASSEPGSASNEQFF | TGTGCCAGCAGTGAACCGGGTTCCGCGTCCAATGAGCAGTTCTTC | TRBJ2-1 | . | . | TRBV25-1
CASSGGQGASGELFF | TGTGCCAGCAGCGGGGGACAGGGGGCTAGCGGGGAGCTGTTTTTT | TRBJ2-2 | . | TRBD1 | TRBV9
CSVLRQVNTEAFF | TGCAGCGTCCTAAGACAGGTGAACACTGAAGCTTTCTTT | TRBJ1-1 | . | . | TRBV29-1
CASTGGHGLETQYF | TGCGCCAGCACTGGGGGACATGGCTTGGAGACCCAGTACTTC | TRBJ2-5 | few | . | TRBV10-1
CATSDPDGDLYNEQFF | TGTGCCACCAGTGATCCCGACGGAGACCTTTACAATGAGCAGTTCTTC | TRBJ2-1 | . | . | TRBV24-1
CSVKTGSVTDTQYF | TGCAGCGTAAAAACAGGGTCGGTGACAGATACGCAGTATTTT | TRBJ2-3 | . | . | TRBV29-1
CASSPQQGTYNEQFF | TGTGCCAGCAGCCCCCAACAGGGGACCTACAATGAGCAGTTCTTC | TRBJ2-1 | few | TRBD1 | TRBV7-3
CASSLVPDYNNEQFF | TGCGCCAGCAGCTTGGTACCAGATTATAACAATGAGCAGTTCTTC | TRBJ2-1 | . | . | TRBV5-1
CASSPGQPDTGELFF | TGTGCCAGCTCACCGGGACAGCCCGACACCGGGGAGCTGTTTTTT | TRBJ2-2 | . | TRBD1 | TRBV18
CASSLGLTSEAFF | TGTGCCAGCAGCTTGGGGTTGACAAGTGAAGCTTTCTTT | TRBJ1-1 | . | . | TRBV11-2
CASSVEGTGVRGDGYTF | TGTGCCAGCAGCGTAGAAGGGACAGGGGTTCGTGGGGATGGCTACACCTTC | TRBJ1-2 | . | TRBD1 | TRBV9
CASTSQGAVGYTF | TGTGCCAGCACGTCACAGGGGGCGGTTGGCTACACCTTC | TRBJ1-2 | . | TRBD1 | TRBV12-3/TRBV12-4
CAWEGLGEKLFF | TGTGCCTGGGAAGGGCTGGGTGAAAAACTGTTTTTT | TRBJ1-4 | . | . | TRBV30
CASSSTGDSTDTQYF | TGCGCCAGCAGCTCTACAGGGGACAGCACAGATACGCAGTATTTT | TRBJ2-3 | . | TRBD1 | TRBV5-1
CASSLGQDGEKLFF | TGTGCCAGCAGCTTGGGACAGGATGGGGAAAAACTGTTTTTT | TRBJ1-4 | . | . | TRBV5-6
CASRWDRSTDTQYF | TGTGCCAGCAGGTGGGACAGGAGCACAGATACGCAGTATTTT | TRBJ2-3 | . | TRBD1 | TRBV2